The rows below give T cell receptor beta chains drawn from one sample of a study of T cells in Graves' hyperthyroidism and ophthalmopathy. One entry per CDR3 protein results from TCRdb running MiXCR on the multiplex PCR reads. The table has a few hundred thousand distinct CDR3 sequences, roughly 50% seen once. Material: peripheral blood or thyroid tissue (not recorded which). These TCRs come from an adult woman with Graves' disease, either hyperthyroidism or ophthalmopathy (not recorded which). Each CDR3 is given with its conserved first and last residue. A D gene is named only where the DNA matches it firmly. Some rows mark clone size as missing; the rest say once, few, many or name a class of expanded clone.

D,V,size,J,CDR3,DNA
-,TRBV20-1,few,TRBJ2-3,CSAADTGDTQYF,TGCAGTGCCGCCGACACCGGAGATACGCAGTATTTT
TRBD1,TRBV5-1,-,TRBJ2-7,CASSLGVGTEPGEQYF,TGCGCCAGCAGCTTGGGGGTCGGGACAGAGCCTGGCGAGCAGTACTTC
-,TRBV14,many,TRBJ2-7,CASSSPGDYSYEQYF,TGTGCCAGCAGTTCGCCGGGAGACTACTCCTACGAGCAGTACTTC
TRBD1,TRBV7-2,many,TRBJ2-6,CASSYERQGALAF,TGTGCCAGCAGCTACGAACGACAGGGGGCTTTGGCTTTC
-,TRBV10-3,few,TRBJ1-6,CAISVNRANSPLHF,TGTGCCATCAGTGTTAACAGGGCGAATTCACCCCTCCACTTT
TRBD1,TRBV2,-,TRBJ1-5,CASSTYRGQPQHF,TGTGCCAGCAGTACCTACAGGGGACAGCCCCAGCATTTT
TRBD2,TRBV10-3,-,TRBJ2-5,CAISAPGLPSGETQYF,TGTGCCATCAGTGCACCGGGACTACCCTCGGGGGAGACCCAGTACTTC
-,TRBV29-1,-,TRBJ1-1,CSVVEKGEAFF,TGCAGCGTAGTGGAAAAAGGGGAAGCTTTCTTT
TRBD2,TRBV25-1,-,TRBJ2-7,CASSLRASGGVSYEQYF,TGTGCCAGCAGCTTACGCGCTAGCGGGGGCGTTTCCTACGAGCAGTACTTC
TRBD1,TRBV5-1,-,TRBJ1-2,CASRLGFTGGGYTF,TGCGCCAGCAGATTGGGGTTTACAGGGGGAGGCTACACCTTC
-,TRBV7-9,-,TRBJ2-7,CASSPGTLGVHEQYF,TGTGCCAGCAGCCCCGGGACCCTTGGGGTCCACGAGCAGTACTTC
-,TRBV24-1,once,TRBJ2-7,CASRNRLPGYEQYF,TGTGCCAGCCGTAACCGACTCCCGGGCTACGAGCAGTACTTC
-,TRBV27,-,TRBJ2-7,CASSYRTLGEQYF,TGTGCCAGCAGTTACAGGACCCTGGGGGAGCAGTACTTC
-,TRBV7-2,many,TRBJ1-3,CASSLEADGRSATIYF,TGTGCCAGCAGCTTAGAGGCGGATGGTCGGAGCGCCACCATATATTTT
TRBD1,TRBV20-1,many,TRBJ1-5,CSARSPGQGYDQPQHF,TGCAGTGCTCGAAGTCCCGGACAGGGGTATGATCAGCCCCAGCATTTT
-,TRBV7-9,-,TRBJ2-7,CASSLTQGRGYEQYF,TGTGCCAGCAGCTTAACCCAGGGGAGGGGCTACGAGCAGTACTTC
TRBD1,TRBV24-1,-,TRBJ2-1,CATSPGTGFGEQFF,TGTGCCACCAGTCCCGGGACAGGGTTCGGTGAGCAGTTCTTC
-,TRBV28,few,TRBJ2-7,CASSPQGFPQYF,TGTGCCAGCAGTCCTCAGGGTTTCCCTCAGTACTTC
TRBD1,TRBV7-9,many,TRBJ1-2,CASSNWDRVVYGYTF,TGTGCCAGCAGCAATTGGGACAGGGTGGTCTATGGCTACACCTTC
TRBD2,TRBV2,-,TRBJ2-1,CASSPHSGRGNEQFF,TGTGCCAGCAGTCCCCATAGCGGGAGAGGAAATGAGCAGTTCTTC
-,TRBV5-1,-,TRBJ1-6,CASSLSPLDGPLHF,TGCGCCAGCAGCTTATCGCCCCTGGATGGTCCCCTCCACTTT
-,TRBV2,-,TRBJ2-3,CASSAGDTQYF,TGTGCCAGCAGTGCAGGAGATACGCAGTATTTT
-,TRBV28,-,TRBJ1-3,CASSYGGASGNTIYF,TGTGCCAGCAGTTACGGTGGGGCGTCCGGAAACACCATATATTTT
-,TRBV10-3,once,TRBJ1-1,CASRTTGVTEAFF,TGTGCCAGCCGAACGACCGGGGTCACTGAAGCTTTCTTT
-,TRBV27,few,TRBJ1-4,CASSLVKGPKLFF,TGTGCCAGCAGTTTGGTAAAGGGACCCAAACTGTTTTTT
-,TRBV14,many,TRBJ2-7,CASSQFTGTASSYEQYF,TGTGCCAGCAGCCAATTCACCGGGACGGCTAGCTCCTACGAGCAGTACTTC
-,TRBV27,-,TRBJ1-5,CASSLFRGRGPQHF,TGTGCCAGCAGTTTATTTAGGGGTCGCGGGCCCCAGCATTTT
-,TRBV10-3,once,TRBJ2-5,CAISGERGSETQYF,TGTGCCATCAGTGGGGAGCGCGGGTCGGAGACCCAGTACTTC
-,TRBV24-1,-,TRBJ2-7,CATSDSTGPSQAYEQYF,TGTGCCACCAGTGATTCCACGGGACCCTCGCAGGCCTACGAGCAGTACTTC
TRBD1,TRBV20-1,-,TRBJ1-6,CSAASGTGEGSPLHF,TGCAGTGCTGCCTCCGGGACAGGGGAGGGTTCACCCCTCCACTTT
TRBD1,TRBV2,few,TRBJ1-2,CASRGVQGTAGGYTF,TGTGCCAGCAGGGGGGTACAAGGGACAGCGGGAGGCTACACCTTC
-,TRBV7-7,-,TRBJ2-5,CASSLGLVKQETQYF,TGTGCCAGCAGCCTGGGACTGGTAAAACAAGAGACCCAGTACTTC
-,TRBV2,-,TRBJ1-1,CASALSEPPWAEAFF,TGTGCCTCAGCGTTGTCAGAGCCCCCCTGGGCTGAAGCTTTCTTT
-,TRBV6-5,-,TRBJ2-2,CASSPGGWAGELFF,TGTGCCAGCAGCCCCGGGGGCTGGGCCGGGGAGCTGTTTTTT
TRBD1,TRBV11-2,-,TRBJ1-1,CASSYTQGAGTEAFF,TGTGCCAGCAGCTATACTCAGGGGGCTGGCACTGAAGCTTTCTTT
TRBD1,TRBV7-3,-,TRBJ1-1,CASSRLAGDSLGPTEAFF,TGTGCCAGCAGCCGACTAGCGGGGGACAGTCTGGGACCCACTGAAGCTTTCTTT
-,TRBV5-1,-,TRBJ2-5,CASSLEGQPVETQYF,TGCGCCAGCAGCCTGGAGGGGCAGCCAGTGGAGACCCAGTACTTC
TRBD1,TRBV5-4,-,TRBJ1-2,CASSPGQGAGYTF,TGTGCCAGCAGCCCGGGACAGGGGGCCGGCTACACCTTC
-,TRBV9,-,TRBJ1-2,CASSVAPRVYGYTF,TGTGCCAGCAGCGTAGCCCCCAGGGTCTATGGCTACACCTTC
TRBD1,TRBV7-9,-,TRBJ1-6,CASSFRDRHYSPLHF,TGTGCCAGCAGCTTCCGGGACAGACACTACTCACCCCTCCACTTT
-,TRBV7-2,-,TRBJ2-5,CASSLGGSQDYRTQYF,TGTGCCAGCAGCTTAGGGGGCAGCCAAGATTACAGGACCCAGTACTTC
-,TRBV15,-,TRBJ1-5,CAISRGRYQPQHF,TGTGCCATCAGCAGAGGCAGGTATCAGCCCCAGCATTTT
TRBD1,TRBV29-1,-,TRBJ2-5,CSVEGTGVRETQYF,TGCAGCGTTGAGGGGACAGGGGTTCGAGAGACCCAGTACTTC
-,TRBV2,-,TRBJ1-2,CASREDYGYTF,TGTGCCAGCAGGGAGGACTATGGCTACACCTTC
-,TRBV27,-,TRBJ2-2,CASSSYDGELFF,TGTGCCAGCAGTTCCTACGACGGGGAGCTGTTTTTT
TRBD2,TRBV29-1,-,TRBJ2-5,CSVDGSGGRYQETQYF,TGCAGCGTTGACGGTAGCGGGGGGAGATACCAAGAGACCCAGTACTTC